One sample yielded the 21 T cell receptor beta chains listed below, sequenced in a study of blood T cell repertoires in COVID-19. TCRdb's copy holds only in-frame clones and misses some; the assay was immunoSEQ multiplex PCR. The sample has fewer than 400,000 clones, roughly 90% seen once. The sequenced material came from PBMCs or T cells enriched from blood (not recorded which). These receptors were taken from a woman in her 30s who had recovered from COVID-19.

The genes are TRBV29-1 and TRBJ1-1; D remains ambiguous. Deletions cut 6 bases from V and 0 bases from J, with 5 bases between. This CDR3 has 11 residues. CDR1 SQVTM and CDR2 ANQGSEA come from the germline V gene. CDR3 protein: CSVSMNTEAFF. The CDR3 DNA reads as TGCAGCGTGTCCATGAACACTGAAGCTTTCTTT.

This clone has a single count. This chain joins TRBV7-2 and TRBJ1-5, with TRBD1 matching 9 bases. The CDR3 has 14 residues. J lost 8 bases, V lost 5 bases, and 7 bases had no gene match. Germline CDR1 is SGHTA and CDR2 is FQGNSA. The CDR3 DNA reads TGTGCCAGCAGCCCACAGGGGGCGTCGGAGCCCCAGCATTTT. Its protein is CASSPQGASEPQHF. Drawing the rest from reference TRBV7-2 and TRBJ1-5, the complete variable domain is GAGVSQSPSNKVTEKGKDVELRCDPISGHTALYWYRQSLGQGLEFLIYFQGNSAPDKSGLPSDRFSAERTGGSVSTLTIQRTQQEDSAVYLCASSPQGASEPQHFGDGTRLSIL.

This chain connects TRBV7-2 to TRBJ1-1; 9 bases align to TRBD1. Looked up from germline, CDR1 is SGHTA and CDR2 is FQGNSA. Germline trimming cut 4 bases from V and 5 bases from J; bases unmatched to any gene: 17. The CDR3 is made up of 18 amino acids. Here the CDR3 reads CASSSVPGQGYRGTEAFF. The CDR3 DNA follows: TGTGCCAGCAGCTCGGTGCCGGGACAGGGATATAGAGGAACTGAAGCTTTCTTT.

The V and J genes are TRBV18 and TRBJ2-7; D is unclear. The CDR3 has 14 residues. Germline assignment: CDR1 KGHSH and CDR2 LQKENI. The V and J ends lost 0 bases and 5 bases respectively, with 11 bases between them. CDR3 nucleotide sequence: TGTGCCAGCTCACCACCCGCGATGCCCCACGAGCAGTACTTC. Translated: CASSPPAMPHEQYF.

The genes are TRBV4-1 and TRBJ2-7, with D maybe TRBD1 (6 bases). This CDR3 comprises 15 residues. Germline-derived CDR1 and CDR2 are MGHRA and YSYEKL. Trimming left V 2 bases short and J 0 bases short, with 11 bases between. This CDR3 reads CASSQRTVSSYEQYF. DNA of the CDR3: TGCGCCAGCAGCCAAAGGACAGTTAGCTCCTACGAGCAGTACTTC.

The genes are TRBV19 and TRBJ1-5; no clear D. Trimming left V 6 bases short and J 0 bases short, with 12 bases between. Germline CDR1 is LNHDA and CDR2 is SQIVND (reference sequence). The CDR3 runs to 15 residues. CDR3 sequence (DNA): TGTGCCAGTAGACGAAGCCCCGATAGCAATCAGCCCCAGCATTTT. It translates to CASRRSPDSNQPQHF.

The gene calls are TRBV27 and TRBJ2-4; 13 bases align to TRBD2. This CDR3 region has 19 residues. Germline CDR1 reads MNHEY; CDR2 reads SMNVEV (reference sequence). Losses at the gene ends were 5 bases for V and 7 bases for J; bases not matched to a gene: 17. CDR3 loop: CASSPCPKWTSGSMNIQYF. Here the CDR3 DNA reads TGTGCCAGCAGTCCGTGCCCGAAATGGACTAGCGGGAGCATGAACATTCAGTACTTC.

This chain links TRBV7-2 with TRBJ2-1, with TRBD1 matching over 9 bases. The CDR3 extends over 15 amino acids. Germline CDR1 SGHTA, CDR2 FQGNSA. V dropped 2 bases and J dropped 7; count of bases not matched to a gene: 6. CDR3 in amino acids: CASSLLGQGWNEQFF. In DNA form, the CDR3 reads TGTGCCAGCAGCTTATTGGGACAGGGTTGGAATGAGCAGTTCTTC. Based on the CDR3 plus reference TRBV7-2 and TRBJ2-1, the full variable domain is GAGVSQSPSNKVTEKGKDVELRCDPISGHTALYWYRQSLGQGLEFLIYFQGNSAPDKSGLPSDRFSAERTGGSVSTLTIQRTQQEDSAVYLCASSLLGQGWNEQFFGPGTRLTVL.

This rearrangement joins TRBV28 to TRBJ1-2; possibly TRBD1 for D (6 bases). The length of the CDR3 is 13 residues. Germline V lookup: CDR1 MDHEN, CDR2 SYDVKM. Trimming pared 6 bases from V and 7 bases from J, leaving 15 bases between. This chain's CDR3 is CASSLRGPPGYTF. DNA for the CDR3: TGTGCCAGCAGCCTCAGGGGACCCCCTGGCTACACCTTC.

V gene TRBV19 combines with J gene TRBJ1-2; 7 nucleotides line up with TRBD1. The CDR3 is 12 amino acids. Germline values: CDR1 LNHDA, CDR2 SQIVND (reference sequence). V was pared by 10 bases and J by 4 bases, with 6 bases of the junction left unmatched. CDR3 sequence reads: CATSQGLYGYTF. As DNA, the CDR3 is TGTGCCACCTCACAGGGGCTCTATGGCTACACCTTC.

This chain connects TRBV11-2 to TRBJ2-1; the match to TRBD2 covers 9 bases. The germline V gene encodes CDR1 SGHAT and CDR2 FQNNGV. J gave up 4 bases and V 4 bases, and 8 bases lay outside the gene matches. This CDR3 has 16 residues. This chain's CDR3 is CASSSKTSGPYNEQFF. For the CDR3, the DNA is TGTGCCAGCAGCTCTAAAACTAGCGGGCCATACAATGAGCAGTTCTTC. The entire variable domain, with the rest obtained from reference TRBV11-2 and TRBJ2-1, is as follows: EAGVAQSPRYKIIEKRQSVAFWCNPISGHATLYWYQQILGQGPKLLIQFQNNGVVDDSQLPKDRFSAERLKGVDSTLKIQPAKLEDSAVYLCASSSKTSGPYNEQFFGPGTRLTVL.

The sample holds one count of this clone. The chain couples TRBV6-2 or TRBV6-3 to TRBJ2-6; 7 nucleotides line up with TRBD2. The CDR3 covers 16 residues. Germline V gives CDR1 MNHEY, CDR2 SVGEGT. J gave up 3 bases and V 4 bases, and 6 bases lay outside the gene matches. The CDR3 DNA reads as TGTGCCAGCAGTTTTAGCGGGCGTAGTGGGGCCAACGTCCTGACTTTC. As protein: CASSFSGRSGANVLTF.

The rearrangement joins TRBV11-1 to TRBJ1-2, with D uncertain. The CDR3 covers 13 residues. Germline V CDR1 and CDR2: SGHAT, FQDESV (reference sequence). Trimming shortened V by 1 base and J by 2 bases, and 5 bases separated the two germline ends. CDR3 sequence reads: CASSLDRNYGYTF. The CDR3, as DNA: TGTGCCAGCAGCTTAGATCGGAACTATGGCTACACCTTC.

The DNA for the CDR3 is TGTGCCAGCAGTTTAGGCAGGGGTGAAGCTTTCTTT. This codes for CASSLGRGEAFF. The J gene is TRBJ1-1, the V gene TRBV28; a weak D match, TRBD1 (6 bases). The germline V gene encodes CDR1 MDHEN and CDR2 SYDVKM. V gave up 2 bases and J gave up 7 bases, with 8 bases separating them. This CDR3 spans 12 amino acids.

A single count supports this clone. This sequence joins TRBV28 and TRBJ1-1; TRBD1 aligns across 7 bases. Per the germline V gene, CDR1 is MDHEN and CDR2 is SYDVKM. CDR3 length: 15 amino acids. V was clipped by 6 bases and J by 0 bases; unmatched bases: 7. In DNA form, the CDR3 reads TGTGCCAGCAGCTTCCCGGGACAGATGAACACTGAAGCTTTCTTT. This gives the protein CASSFPGQMNTEAFF.

The rearrangement links TRBV7-2 to TRBJ2-7; 9 bases agree with TRBD2. This CDR3 spans 15 amino acids. J gave up 5 bases and V 5 bases, and 10 bases lay outside the gene matches. Per germline, CDR1 SGHTA and CDR2 FQGNSA. This CDR3 is CASSAFSGSQDEQYF. The DNA for the CDR3 is TGTGCCAGCAGCGCCTTTAGCGGGAGTCAGGACGAGCAGTACTTC. Filled out from reference TRBV7-2 and TRBJ2-7, the complete variable domain reads GAGVSQSPSNKVTEKGKDVELRCDPISGHTALYWYRQSLGQGLEFLIYFQGNSAPDKSGLPSDRFSAERTGGSVSTLTIQRTQQEDSAVYLCASSAFSGSQDEQYFGPGTRLTVT.

The rearrangement links TRBV7-6 to TRBJ2-3; D perhaps matches TRBD2 (7 bases). The V gene's germline CDR1 is SGHVS and CDR2 FNYEAQ. The CDR3 runs to 14 residues. Trimming cost V 8 bases and J 1 base, with 13 bases left between them. The CDR3 coding sequence is TGTGCCAGCGACCCGGGGGGCGGCACAGATACGCAGTATTTT. Translation gives CASDPGGGTDTQYF.

The chain has TRBV11-2 and TRBJ2-7, with 7 bases matching TRBD2. Germline loops: CDR1 SGHAT, CDR2 FQNNGV. The CDR3 sequence is 15 residues long. Trimming took 0 bases from V and 2 from J; bases not matched to a gene: 4. DNA for the CDR3: TGTGCCAGCAGCTTAGAGGTGGCGGGGGCCTACGAGCAGTACTTC. Protein: CASSLEVAGAYEQYF.

The CDR3 region is CASSLVGSRDLPFF. DNA of the CDR3: TGCGCCAGCAGCTTGGTGGGATCCAGGGATTTGCCGTTCTTC. The chain is built from TRBV5-1 and TRBJ2-1; TRBD1 is a possible D gene (5 bases). V was pared by 0 bases and J by 15 bases, with 19 bases between. There are 14 residues in the CDR3. Germline CDR1 SGHRS, CDR2 YFSETQ.

This clone was observed a single time. The CDR3 DNA sequence: TGCACCAGCAGCCAAGATTCTGGGAGTCGGAACCCCGCCGGTGGCTACACCTTC. It is translated as CTSSQDSGSRNPAGGYTF. The gene calls are TRBV1 and TRBJ1-2. TRBV1 has pseudogene status. The CDR3 extends over 18 amino acids.

The V call is TRBV7-8, the J call TRBJ2-1; D may be TRBD2 (5 bases). Germline CDR1 is SGHVS and CDR2 is FQNEAQ. V was pared by 6 bases and J by 6 bases, with 24 bases between. CDR3 length: 17 residues. CDR3 sequence reads: CASRAGVRLVAGNEQFF. The DNA for the CDR3 is TGTGCCAGCAGGGCCGGGGTGAGGTTAGTAGCCGGCAATGAGCAGTTCTTC.